This T cell receptor (beta chain) was recovered during a study of cytomegalovirus exposure and HLA in healthy donors. General observations from the study: Altogether, 160 or so TCR beta chains were recorded as cytomegalovirus-associated. Segments of the TCR beta V type were, in most cases, productive about 87% or about 30% of the time in an earlier analysis.

This clone came up a few times. Its cognate antigen is unknown. The primer mix had 60 Vbeta and 13 Jbeta primers. Measured with immunoSEQ multiplex PCR; TCRdb has only the in-frame clones, and not every one. In the table there are over 130,000 clones, around 65% of which are singletons. Sample: PBMCs. The clonotype originates from a male donor in good health and CMV-seronegative.

This CDR3 reads CASSIFGTGEGEQYF. The CDR3 DNA sequence: TGTGCCAGCAGCATCTTTGGGACAGGGGAGGGCGAGCAGTACTTC. The chain is built from TRBV6-6 and TRBJ2-7, with TRBD1 matching over 10 bases. CDR3 length equals 15 residues. Trimming cost V 6 bases and J 6 bases; bases outside gene matches: 11. The germline gives CDR1 MNHNY, CDR2 SVGAGI (reference sequence).